This paragraph covers one TCR beta chain sequence. Many counts were recorded for this clonotype. It lacks a known antigen. No qualities accompany the bases; no much larger clone lies one base away. The data derive from a study of T cells in Graves' hyperthyroidism and ophthalmopathy (dated 2019 in TCRdb). Looking at the study overall: To identify distinguishing TCR V-J signatures, a discovery cohort of about 95 patients was used, comprising 43 with Graves' ophthalmopathy and some 57 with stable Graves' hyperthyroidism. Prospective prediction of ophthalmopathy was tested in an independent validation cohort consisting of about 19 hyperthyroidism patients and 17 patients who later progressed to ophthalmopathy. For training and testing, the 100 or so patients in the discovery cohort were randomly divided in a 7:3 ratio. In six Graves' hyperthyroidism patients, the study also compared T-cell repertoires from thyroid tissue with T-cell repertoires from blood. After sampling, hyperthyroidism patients received methimazole starting at 30 mg daily, and ophthalmopathy patients received high-dose intravenous methylprednisolone. The paper describes TCR Vbeta CDR3 sequencing of around 140 peripheral blood samples, made up of 43 ophthalmopathy patients, roughly 80 hyperthyroidism patients and 17 progressor patients. What the authors observed across the whole study: In validation, the model predicted progression to ophthalmopathy with around 71% sensitivity and around 72% specificity, a median of 6.5 months before onset. Ophthalmopathy was separated from stable hyperthyroidism by a 13 V-J signature model, with approximately 90% sensitivity and about 81% specificity obtained in cross-validation and 80%/75% obtained in testing. Most expanded thyroid clonotypes (frequency above 0.001) were also detected in blood, a finding suggesting that blood repertoires may reflect thyroid immune responses. No statistical method was used to set the sample size in advance, and investigators knew the group allocation.

For CDR1 and CDR2, the germline V gene lists SQVTM and ANQGSEA. V is cut by 2 bases and J by 3 bases, and the space between the germline ends is 10 bases. The CDR3 has 13 amino acids, counting the end cysteine and phenylalanine. Left in the record is the CDR3 DNA by itself, 39 bases read in frame from the first base. The TCR beta CDR3 regions were amplified from the RNA transcripts. The TCR CDR3 was subjected to a first round of RT-PCR using the HTBI primer set and the Qiagen OneStep RT-PCR kit. A second multiplex PCR round built the libraries, followed by size selection and purification. Libraries were sequenced paired-end with 100 bp reads on an Illumina HiSeq2000. The authors' analysis ran thus. SOAPnuke was used to process the raw data, with reads discarded if the reads contained adapters or uncalled bases, had a mean Phred below 15, or lacked an exact constant-primer or identifier match. High-quality paired reads were merged with COPE v1.2.5, and unique nucleotide sequences were defined as clonotypes. MiTCR v1.1 was used to align the clonotypes against IMGT TRBV, TRBD and TRBJ reference segments. Analysis was restricted to V-J combinations with a frequency above 0.0001, which covered roughly 99% of repertoires. The TCS score was defined as the ratio of F50 (clonal expansion) to E x V (chaos), calculated using BLOSUM62-based TCRdist between CDR3 peptides within each V-J. Welch's t-statistics and random forest reduced around 510 V-J features to some 14, which were used in a naive Bayes classifier (R e1071). The similarity between thyroid and blood repertoires was quantified using the Morisita-Horn index. The public sequencing data were trimmed at Q25 with fastp and processed into clonotypes with MiXCR by TCRdb, which kept only in-frame beta chains. Rows with one shared CDR3 protein collapse into an entry with the most common genes and DNA. TCRdb's processing, not the authors' own work, is the source of the V and J calls. The sample table records 450,000 to 700,000 distinct CDR3 sequences; around 46% of these occur just once. Around 8% of the sample rests with the top ten.

Stable Graves' hyperthyroidism was defined as no progression to ophthalmopathy during 18 months of follow-up. The hyperthyroidism patients were between 18 and 65 years old and newly diagnosed, with a disease duration of less than 2 months. The study excluded patients with uncontrolled infections, other autoimmune diseases, pregnancy or lactation. Clinical symptoms, serum thyroxine and TRAb, thyroid ultrasound, and orbital computed tomography formed the basis for the diagnoses. Trizol reagent was used to extract total RNA, and RNA quality was then checked on an Agilent 2100 Bioanalyzer. This receptor was obtained from a woman between 18 and 29 years old with Graves' hyperthyroidism. Input material: peripheral blood or thyroid tissue (not recorded which). In this chain, TRBV29-1 is recombined with TRBJ1-2; no D segment can be confidently identified. The CDR3 corresponds to CSVESSGHYGYTF. The nucleotide sequence is given as TGCAGCGTTGAATCGTCCGGACACTATGGCTACACCTTC.